This T cell receptor beta chain came from a study of blood T cell repertoires in COVID-19. Overall study context: Material from acute and convalescent COVID-19 was sourced from the United States, Italy and Spain.

The CDR3 covers 14 residues. Looked up from germline, CDR1 is SGDLS and CDR2 is YYNGEE. V lost 4 bases and J lost 8; bases outside the gene matches: 8. In the original workflow: Counts of nucleated cells, estimated from reference gene primer amplification, were obtained. Sequencing used immunoSEQ multiplex PCR; TCRdb keeps in-frame clones, though not all of them. V, J and clone size were drawn from that table, and D and trimming were deduced from the DNA. This table holds about 110,000 clones, about two thirds found once. The chain uses TRBV9 and TRBJ2-5; 10 bases fit TRBD2. Sequencing was done on a sample of peripheral blood. The clonotype comes from a human donor with acute or convalescent COVID-19. The donor label of this sample is uncertain. The CDR3 DNA is TGTGCCAGCAGCAAAAGCGGGGGGGCCGGAACCCAGTACTTC. Its translation: CASSKSGGAGTQYF.